The present T cell receptor (beta chain) was sequenced within a study of CD8 T cells in Susac syndrome. Overall study findings and caveats: The study's TCR sequencing and HLA analysis covered a relatively small number of individuals, and the study acknowledged this.

The CDR3 loop spans 15 amino acids. V was pared by 2 bases and J by 4 bases, with 13 bases between. The germline V gene encodes CDR1 SEHNR and CDR2 FQNEAQ (reference sequence). Random hexamers served to reverse transcribe roughly 0.5 to 1 ug RNA. An immunoSEQ multiplex PCR generated amplified TCR beta CDR3 products spanning 54 Vbeta and 13 Jbeta. TCRdb ran MiXCR on the immunoSEQ multiplex PCR reads and lists one entry per CDR3 protein. The sample comprises 110,000 or so distinct CDR3 sequences, approximately 93% of which are singletons, and 0.085% to 0.095% rests with the top ten. Blood CD8+ and CD4+ T cells underwent high-throughput TCR beta sequencing. In its sample, this clonotype was seen once. Its antigen is not known.

The sequencing input was CD4+ T cells from PBMCs. The gene calls are TRBV7-9 and TRBJ2-3; D call uncertain. The TCR sequence derives from a human donor with multiple sclerosis. The CDR3 protein is CASSLINSRADTQYF. CDR3 bases: TGTGCCAGCAGCTTAATTAACTCTAGAGCAGATACGCAGTATTTT.